This TCR beta chain is drawn from a study of tissue T cells after allogeneic stem cell transplantation. Data came from immunoSEQ multiplex PCR; TCRdb stores just in-frame clones and leaves some out. The data contain around 3,400 clones, approximately 70% of them seen just once; the ten biggest clones take up 15% to 20%. The germline V gene encodes CDR1 LGHNT and CDR2 FRNRAP. J lost 2 bases, V lost 10 bases, and 15 bases had no gene match. CDR3 length: 17 residues. The chain has TRBV12-5 and TRBJ1-5, with TRBD1 matching over 9 bases. The sequences come from tissue from the right colon, collected at autopsy. This TCR derives from an older male donor with lung cancer. For the CDR3, the DNA is TGTGCTACCGCCTTTGGGACAGGGACAGGAGGCAATCAGCCCCAGCATTTT. Protein: CATAFGTGTGGNQPQHF.